The subject of this entry is one T cell receptor beta chain. Its target is not known. Profiling relied on immunoSEQ multiplex PCR, and the TCRdb table lists in-frame clones only, not all of them. The sample consists of about 140,000 clones, about 87% of them appearing once. This entry comes from a study of T cell responses to AZD1222 COVID-19 vaccine. Study summary: Some second doses came at about 4 weeks and others at about 12 weeks; these were pooled. Points from the study as a whole: Clonal diversity may have been underestimated, and the donors were mostly white British, with more females than males. Spike-specific TCR breadth and depth went up after people got two AZD1222 doses. Baseline serostatus was positive in only a handful of AZD1222 recipients.

V lost 0 bases, J lost 5 bases, and 5 bases stayed unmatched. This CDR3 contains 14 residues. Germline lookup yields CDR1 GTSNPN and CDR2 SVGIG (reference sequence). This receptor was identified in an adult in good health. The rearrangement joins TRBV30 to TRBJ1-1; TRBD1 aligns across 8 bases. The source was peripheral blood, collected on day 0 of AZD1222 vaccination. This CDR3 reads CAWSVRRGLTEAFF. CDR3 DNA: TGTGCCTGGAGTGTACGCAGGGGGCTGACTGAAGCTTTCTTT.